This T cell receptor beta chain came from a study of TIL therapy for anti-PD-1-resistant metastatic lung cancer. About the research overall: Most patients had lung adenocarcinoma. Tumors carried a median about 1.6 non-synonymous mutations per megabase.

Time point indicated: pre-treatment sample, taken before nivolumab and TIL therapy. The libraries were made with immunoSEQ v3. The repertoire was sequenced with immunoSEQ multiplex PCR; TCRdb's copy has only in-frame clones and lacks some. This table holds about 52,000 clones, 79% found once. The sequence was obtained from a woman aged 25-80 years with non-small cell lung cancer. Sequenced here: blood, sampled at baseline.

The CDR3: CASSASGLAHNEQFF. CDR3 DNA: TGTGCCAGCAGTGCCTCGGGACTAGCACACAATGAGCAGTTCTTC. This chain connects TRBV6-4 to TRBJ2-1; TRBD2 matches 9 bases. The CDR3 has 15 amino acids. The V gene's germline CDR1 is MRHNA and CDR2 SNTAGT. V trimming: 4 bases; J trimming: 5 bases; junction bases outside the gene matches: 6.